The rows below give T cell receptor beta chains drawn from one sample of a study of post-analysis software for immune sequencing data. TCRdb processed the PCR reads anew with MiXCR; each CDR3 protein has one entry. The repertoire has about 770,000 distinct CDR3 sequences, under 60% of them found once; the top ten carry 4.9%. The sample comprised blood. Every receptor here comes from a girl aged 5 to 17 with multiple sclerosis. Each CDR3 is given with its conserved first and last residue. A D gene is named only where the DNA matches it firmly. Clone size is given for some rows only: seen once, a few or many times, or a class if the clone is expanded.

.	TRBJ1-4	TRBV2	14	.	TGTGCCAGCAGAGTCAGGTTCTTGGATGAAAAACTGTTTTTT	CASRVRFLDEKLFF
TRBD1	TRBJ1-2	TRBV4-3	17	.	TGCGCCAGCAGCCAAGATTACGGGGACAGTCTTGTGGGTGGCTACACCTTC	CASSQDYGDSLVGGYTF
TRBD2	TRBJ2-7	TRBV9	14	.	TGTGCCAGCAGCGTCAGCGGGAGTGCCTACGAGCAGTACTTC	CASSVSGSAYEQYF
.	TRBJ2-3	TRBV9	16	.	TGTGCCAGCAGCGTAGTCCCGGGAGTGGGAACAGATACGCAGTATTTT	CASSVVPGVGTDTQYF
TRBD1	TRBJ1-2	TRBV20-1	14	few	TGCAGTGCTCTCGACAGGGATGGTATCTATGGCTACACCTTC	CSALDRDGIYGYTF
.	TRBJ2-5	TRBV18	14	.	TGTGCCAGCTCACCGGGACAAAGCCGTGAGACCCAGTACTTC	CASSPGQSRETQYF
TRBD2	TRBJ2-1	TRBV24-1	14	.	TGTGCCACCAGTGGGACTAGCGGGAGCAATGAGCAGTTCTTC	CATSGTSGSNEQFF
.	TRBJ2-5	TRBV7-2	14	.	TGTGCCAGCACCCGAGGGGGTCTTCAAGAGACCCAGTACTTC	CASTRGGLQETQYF
.	TRBJ2-4	TRBV6-5	16	few	TGTGCCAGCAGTTACTGGGTGAGCAGGGTCCAAAACATTCAGTACTTC	CASSYWVSRVQNIQYF
.	TRBJ1-1	TRBV7-2	15	.	TGTGCCAGCAGCTTTGAAACGACTCTGGGGATTGAAGCTTTCTTT	CASSFETTLGIEAFF
.	TRBJ2-3	TRBV12-3/TRBV12-4	14	.	TGTGCCAGCAATGCAGGAGGGCGAACAGATACGCAGTATTTT	CASNAGGRTDTQYF
.	TRBJ2-1	TRBV7-2	16	few	TGTGCCAGCAGCTTAATTCTTCCAAGCTCCTACAATGAGCAGTTCTTC	CASSLILPSSYNEQFF
TRBD1	TRBJ1-6	TRBV7-2	16	.	TGTGCCAGCAGCTTAGAAACTACAGGGGGCCTTTCACCCCTCCACTTT	CASSLETTGGLSPLHF
.	TRBJ1-5	TRBV5-1	16	few	TGCGCCAGCAGCCCGGGGGGCAGGGCTGGCAATCAGCCCCAGCATTTT	CASSPGGRAGNQPQHF
.	TRBJ2-5	TRBV5-1	15	.	TGCGCCAGCGGATCACTAGCCCAAGCGGGAGAGACCCAGTACTTC	CASGSLAQAGETQYF
.	TRBJ2-7	TRBV7-8	15	.	TGTGCCAGCACCAAAGGGGCAGGGAACAACTACGAGCAGTACTTC	CASTKGAGNNYEQYF
TRBD2	TRBJ2-7	TRBV7-9	16	.	TGTGCCAGCAGCCCCCCTAGCGGTTTCTCGGCCTACGAGCAGTACTTC	CASSPPSGFSAYEQYF
TRBD2	TRBJ2-3	TRBV7-2	17	.	TGTGCCAGCAGCTTAGCAACCCCTAGCGGAGACACAGATACGCAGTATTTT	CASSLATPSGDTDTQYF
.	TRBJ2-7	TRBV7-8	14	.	TGTGCCAGCAGCTTAGACGTCTCCATCTACGAGCAGTACTTC	CASSLDVSIYEQYF